Described below is a single T cell receptor (beta chain) sequence and its context. Its antigen is not identified. These data come from a study of shared clonotypes between healthy human individuals. Study-level results: Several donors held about 5% of naive CD4 clonotypes in common. It was the non-shared clonotypes that had lower generation probabilities than clonotypes shared by all four donors.

The study ran the assay at deep level. Data came from immunoSEQ multiplex PCR; TCRdb stores just in-frame clones and leaves some out. The repertoire includes 2 million or so clones, about 95% of them detected once, and 1.1% sits in the top ten. This CDR3 has 14 residues. With 4 bases clipped from V and 6 bases from J, the junction kept 6 bases outside the gene matches. CDR1 is SGHAT and CDR2 is FQNNGV in the germline V gene. CD45RO negativity and positive selection for CCR7 defined naive CD8 cells, a population that excluded terminally differentiated effector memory CD45RA+ cells. The sequenced sample consisted of naive CD8+ T cells sorted from blood. The clonotype comes from a man younger than 30 in good health. The rearrangement links TRBV11-2 to TRBJ1-2; 9 nucleotides align to TRBD1. Here the CDR3 reads CASSSGQGPDGYTF. Here the CDR3 DNA reads TGTGCCAGCAGCTCAGGACAGGGGCCGGATGGCTACACCTTC.